The 17 T cell receptor beta chains below all came from one sample that was sequenced in a study of shared clonotypes between healthy human individuals. Repertoires were generated with immunoSEQ multiplex PCR, while TCRdb's copy carries only in-frame clones and drops some. The profile shows 2 million to 2.5 million clones, over 85% of them singletons. Input material: naive CD4+ T cells sorted from blood. Noted subset: CD45RA+ positively selected. These receptors were taken from a man aged 18 to 35 in good health.

The CDR3 loop is CASSLQELGNTIYF. The CDR3 DNA sequence: TGTGCCAGCAGCTTACAAGAACTCGGAAACACCATATATTTT. J is TRBJ1-3 and V is TRBV7-8; D call uncertain. CDR3 size: 14 residues. V lost 2 bases and J 4 bases, leaving 9 bases between the germline ends. Germline V gives CDR1 SGHVS, CDR2 FQNEAQ.

The J gene is TRBJ2-5, the V gene TRBV4-3, with D possibly being TRBD1 or TRBD2 (6 bases each). The length of the CDR3 is 15 residues. V was pared by 5 bases and J by 5 bases, with 18 bases between. Germline V CDR1 and CDR2: LGHNA, YSLEER. The CDR3 bases are TGCGCCAGCAGCGAAAGGGGGAGGCCTGGGGAGACCCAGTACTTC. It is translated as CASSERGRPGETQYF.

In the case of this clone: Other DNA variants within this sample encode the same CDR3. The J gene is TRBJ1-1, the V gene TRBV7-3, with unresolved D. CDR1 and CDR2 from the germline V gene are SGHTA and FQGTGA. The CDR3 is 13 residues long. The V and J ends lost 5 bases and 1 base respectively, with 8 bases between them. As DNA, the CDR3 is TGTGCCAGCAGCGCGGACCGGAACACTGAAGCTTTCTTT. Translated, it gives CASSADRNTEAFF.

This clone was observed a single time. Other nucleotide sequences from this sample produce the same CDR3. This chain connects TRBV28 to TRBJ1-2; D is uncertain. V was pared by 3 bases and J by 8 bases, with 10 bases between. Germline CDR1 reads MDHEN; CDR2 reads SYDVKM. The CDR3 has 12 amino acids. The CDR3 DNA reads TGTGCCAGCAGTTTGACCCTAAGGGGCTACACCTTC. This encodes CASSLTLRGYTF.

For this clone: This same CDR3 is encoded by further DNA sequences in the sample. The chain recombines TRBV6-5 with TRBJ2-7; the match to TRBD1 covers 9 bases. Trimming took 6 bases from V and 5 from J; bases not matched to a gene: 2. This CDR3 has 12 amino acids. Germline-derived CDR1 and CDR2 are MNHEY and SVGAGI. The CDR3 protein is CASSRTGDEQYF. The CDR3, as DNA: TGTGCCAGCAGCAGGACAGGGGACGAGCAGTACTTC.

There are a few counts of this clone. This chain uses TRBV5-1 with TRBJ2-5, with unresolved D. This CDR3 region has 11 residues. In germline, CDR1 is SGHRS, CDR2 YFSETQ. The V gene lost 4 bases and the J gene lost 5 bases, with 6 bases spanning the gap. The CDR3 region is CASSERETQYF. The CDR3 DNA sequence: TGCGCCAGCAGCGAAAGGGAGACCCAGTACTTC.

This chain joins TRBV6-5 and TRBJ2-5, with 8 bases aligning to TRBD2. V dropped 6 bases and J dropped 4; count of bases not matched to a gene: 4. This CDR3 is 13 amino acids long. Germline V gene sequence: CDR1 MNHEY, CDR2 SVGAGI. The CDR3 sequence is CASSGRVPETQYF. In DNA form, the CDR3 reads TGTGCCAGCAGCGGGAGGGTCCCAGAGACCCAGTACTTC.

The CDR3 spells CASSADSNLHGYTF. The CDR3 coding sequence is TGCGCCAGCAGCGCTGACAGCAATCTGCATGGCTACACCTTC. This chain links TRBV5-1 with TRBJ1-2; maybe TRBD1 (5 bases). The CDR3 runs 14 residues. Trimming left V 4 bases short and J 6 bases short, with 16 bases between. Per germline, CDR1 SGHRS and CDR2 YFSETQ.

The chain joins TRBV7-2 to TRBJ2-2; D is undetermined. This CDR3 has 14 amino acids. The V end lost 2 bases, the J end lost 7 bases, and 11 bases lay between the germline ends. Looked up from germline, CDR1 is SGHTA and CDR2 is FQGNSA. CDR3 amino acids: CASSLSRTFGELFF. The CDR3 DNA follows: TGTGCCAGCAGCTTAAGTCGCACCTTCGGGGAGCTGTTTTTT.

The gene calls are TRBV5-1 and TRBJ2-6, with D hard to call. This CDR3 has 18 amino acids. Trimming pared 4 bases from V and 1 base from J, leaving 18 bases between. The germline V gene has CDR1 SGHRS and CDR2 YFSETQ. The DNA of the CDR3 is TGCGCCAGCAGCCCCTCACTCCAGGCGTCATCTGGGGCCAACGTCCTGACTTTC. Protein sequence: CASSPSLQASSGANVLTF.

V gene TRBV2 combines with J gene TRBJ1-1; no firm D call. V lost 11 bases and J 5 bases, leaving 18 bases between the germline ends. The CDR3 is made up of 13 amino acids. Germline V gene lookup returns CDR1 SNHLY and CDR2 FYNNEI. The CDR3 region has the DNA TGTGCCTCAACTCGGGCAGGATCGACTGAAGCTTTCTTT. It is translated as CASTRAGSTEAFF.

The chain couples TRBV5-4 to TRBJ1-6; D unclear. V lost 0 bases, J lost 0 bases, and 10 bases lay in between. The CDR3 sequence is 17 residues long. The germline V gene encodes CDR1 SGHNT and CDR2 YYREEE (reference sequence). The CDR3 sequence: CASSLVPTSSYNSPLHF. In DNA form, the CDR3 reads TGTGCCAGCAGCTTGGTACCAACCAGCTCCTATAATTCACCCCTCCACTTT.

In its sample, this clone was seen a few times. At the DNA level, this CDR3 is encoded by other sequences in the same sample as well. This chain uses TRBV10-1 with TRBJ1-1; D may be TRBD1 (5 bases). The germline CDR1 and CDR2 sequences are WNHNN and SYGVQD (reference sequence). Trimming took 4 bases from V and 0 from J, leaving 6 bases between them. The CDR3 is 13 amino acids. The CDR3 here is CASSGQLNTEAFF. The CDR3, as DNA: TGCGCCAGCAGTGGACAGCTGAACACTGAAGCTTTCTTT.

To note about this clone: The sample contains more than one DNA sequence encoding this CDR3. The gene calls are TRBV30 and TRBJ1-3, with D unclear. Germline V gives CDR1 GTSNPN, CDR2 SVGIG (reference sequence). The CDR3 spans 11 residues. V was clipped by 0 bases and J by 4 bases, with 1 base between them. The chain's CDR3 is CAWSVGNTIYF. The CDR3 region has the DNA TGTGCCTGGAGTGTGGGAAACACCATATATTTT.

This sequence joins TRBV10-2 and TRBJ2-7, with D perhaps being TRBD1 or TRBD2 (5 bases each). CDR3 length: 11 residues. Trimming took off 2 bases at V and 8 bases at J, with 7 bases between the two ends. Per germline, CDR1 WSHSY and CDR2 SAAADI. DNA for the CDR3: TGCGCCAGCAGTGAGGAGGGGAAGCAGTACTTC. Its protein is CASSEEGKQYF.

CDR3 region: CASSVGLAVSQETQYF. The CDR3 DNA sequence: TGTGCCAGCAGCGTAGGACTAGCTGTATCTCAAGAGACCCAGTACTTC. V and J are TRBV9 and TRBJ2-5, with 7 bases lining up with TRBD2. The germline V gene encodes CDR1 SGDLS and CDR2 YYNGEE. V lost 0 bases, J lost 2 bases, and 7 bases stayed unmatched. The CDR3 contains 16 residues.

The chain couples TRBV4-1 to TRBJ2-3, with 7 bases that match TRBD2. This CDR3 spans 19 amino acids. Germline CDR1 MGHRA, CDR2 YSYEKL. With V trimmed by 0 bases and J by 0 bases, 12 bases remained unmatched. The CDR3, as DNA: TGCGCCAGCAGCCAAGAACTTTTAGCGGGCCGCTCTAGCACAGATACGCAGTATTTT. It is translated as CASSQELLAGRSSTDTQYF.